The next 24 T cell receptor beta chains were all read from a single sample in a study of CD8 T cells in Susac syndrome. The authors reverse transcribed 0.5 to 1 ug RNA with random hexamers. TCRdb independently ran MiXCR on the immunoSEQ multiplex PCR reads; one entry per CDR3 protein. The sample consists of 150,000 to 200,000 distinct CDR3 sequences, around 95% of them appearing once. The material sequenced was CD8+ T cells from PBMCs. These receptors were taken from a human donor with multiple sclerosis.

The chain couples TRBV28 to TRBJ1-4; tentatively, D is TRBD1 (5 bases). V was clipped by 4 bases and J by 7 bases, with 13 bases between them. The CDR3 sequence is 14 residues long. The germline CDR1 and CDR2 sequences are MDHEN and SYDVKM. CDR3 protein: CASSSRGRGEKLFF. The DNA for the CDR3 is TGTGCCAGCAGTTCACGGGGGAGAGGTGAAAAACTGTTTTTT.

The rearrangement uses TRBV4-2 and TRBJ2-7, with a tentative D call TRBD1 (5 bases). This CDR3 is 12 amino acids long. V was cut by 3 bases and J by 6 bases, with 9 bases left in between. Per germline, CDR1 LGHNA and CDR2 YNFKEQ. The CDR3 sequence: CASSQAGFEQYF. CDR3 sequence (DNA): TGTGCCAGCAGCCAGGCAGGGTTCGAGCAGTACTTC.

This rearrangement joins TRBV20-1 to TRBJ2-1; TRBD2 aligns across 9 bases. The CDR3 extends over 15 amino acids. The V gene end was trimmed by 3 bases and the J gene end by 3 bases; junction bases not matched to a gene: 6. Germline V CDR1 and CDR2: DFQATT, SNEGSKA (reference sequence). The CDR3 protein is CSASAERGVYNEQFF. CDR3 bases: TGCAGTGCTAGTGCTGAGCGGGGGGTCTACAATGAGCAGTTCTTC.

This clonotype was picked up one time. This chain joins TRBV20-1 and TRBJ2-1; TRBD2 aligns across 12 bases. The CDR3 extends over 16 amino acids. Germline V lookup: CDR1 DFQATT, CDR2 SNEGSKA (reference sequence). V dropped 2 bases and J dropped 7; count of bases not matched to a gene: 9. The CDR3 DNA sequence: TGCAGTGCTAGATCTAGCGGGAGGGGTACTCTGAATGAGCAGTTCTTC. Translation gives CSARSSGRGTLNEQFF.

The chain has TRBV15 and TRBJ2-5, with unresolved D. The CDR3 is 13 residues long. V lost 0 bases, J lost 5 bases, and 7 bases lay in between. CDR1 and CDR2 (germline): LNHNV, YYDKDF (reference sequence). The CDR3 DNA follows: TGTGCCACCAGCAGAGAAACAGCCGAGACCCAGTACTTC. It is translated as CATSRETAETQYF.

This clonotype appeared once. The V and J genes are TRBV2 and TRBJ1-2; 7 positions match TRBD1. This CDR3 region has 15 residues. V lost 8 bases and J lost 4; bases outside the gene matches: 13. Germline CDR1 and CDR2: SNHLY and FYNNEI. Here the CDR3 DNA reads TGTGCCAGCTTGGGAGGTCTAGGGGGCCTCTATGGCTACACCTTC. Translation gives CASLGGLGGLYGYTF.

This chain joins TRBV15 and TRBJ2-3; D unclear. CDR1 is LNHNV and CDR2 is YYDKDF in the germline V gene (reference sequence). The CDR3 consists of 15 residues. Trimming removed 1 base at V and 4 bases at J, with 12 bases between. The CDR3 is CATSRAIPTADTQYF. The CDR3 DNA follows: TGTGCCACCAGCAGAGCTATCCCAACCGCAGATACGCAGTATTTT.

The chain carries TRBV9 and TRBJ1-1; D not certain. The CDR3 is 12 residues long. Germline-derived CDR1 and CDR2 are SGDLS and YYNGEE. V shed 0 bases and J shed 8 bases, with 8 bases lying between them. The CDR3 region is CASSVGSREAFF. Written as DNA, the CDR3 is TGTGCCAGCAGCGTAGGGTCACGAGAAGCTTTCTTT.

The chain combines TRBV18 with TRBJ2-2; D unresolved. The CDR3 is made up of 15 amino acids. Per germline, CDR1 KGHSH and CDR2 LQKENI. V lost 3 bases and J lost 0, with 8 bases in between. CDR3 DNA: TGTGCCAGCTCACCCTACGTACCGAACACCGGGGAGCTGTTTTTT. Translating it yields CASSPYVPNTGELFF.

The genes are TRBV4-1 and TRBJ2-1; 8 nucleotides match TRBD1. This CDR3 contains 16 residues. Germline CDR1 is MGHRA and CDR2 is YSYEKL. J was trimmed by 4 bases and V by 4 bases; bases with no gene match: 9. CDR3 coding DNA: TGCGCCAGCAGCCCCCGAGCCGGGACAGGATACAATGAGCAGTTCTTC. It yields the protein CASSPRAGTGYNEQFF.

The rearrangement uses TRBV6-5 and TRBJ2-7; 12 bases align to TRBD2. The CDR3 has 17 amino acids. J was trimmed by 3 bases and V by 2 bases; bases with no gene match: 8. Germline V gives CDR1 MNHEY, CDR2 SVGAGI. CDR3: CASSYGTSGPTFYEQYF. CDR3 nucleotides: TGTGCCAGCAGTTACGGGACTAGCGGGCCTACCTTCTACGAGCAGTACTTC.

The chain is built from TRBV5-1 and TRBJ2-7, with D perhaps matching TRBD1 (6 bases). V was trimmed by 5 bases and J by 4 bases, leaving 16 bases between them. This CDR3 comprises 14 residues. The germline V gene encodes CDR1 SGHRS and CDR2 YFSETQ. In nucleotides, the CDR3 is TGCGCCAGCAGACAAGGTACAGGGTCATACGAGCAGTACTTC. Encoded protein: CASRQGTGSYEQYF.

The chain combines TRBV20-1 with TRBJ2-1, with 8 nucleotides matching TRBD2. Germline CDR1 reads DFQATT; CDR2 reads SNEGSKA (reference sequence). CDR3 size: 12 residues. J lost 6 bases, V lost 7 bases, and 5 bases had no gene match. CDR3 sequence: CSVLAGGNEQFF. As DNA, the CDR3 is TGCAGTGTCCTAGCGGGTGGCAATGAGCAGTTCTTC.

This chain uses TRBV7-8 with TRBJ2-5; 8 nucleotides agree with TRBD2. The V segment lost 7 bases and the J segment 0 bases; nucleotides outside the gene matches: 10. The CDR3 loop spans 16 amino acids. The germline gives CDR1 SGHVS, CDR2 FQNEAQ. For the CDR3, the DNA is TGTGCCAGCACCGTACCATCGGGGGGGAACCAAGAGACCCAGTACTTC. It encodes CASTVPSGGNQETQYF.

The chain uses TRBV29-1 and TRBJ1-2; 9 bases are shared with TRBD1. Per germline, CDR1 SQVTM and CDR2 ANQGSEA. Germline trimming cut 7 bases from V and 6 bases from J; bases unmatched to any gene: 9. CDR3 length: 13 residues. In DNA, the CDR3 is TGCAGCGCAGGGACAGGGATTATCCATGGCTACACCTTC. It encodes CSAGTGIIHGYTF.

The chain has TRBV13 and TRBJ2-7; possibly TRBD2 for D (6 bases). V lost 1 base, J lost 2 bases, and 12 bases lay in between. This CDR3 contains 15 residues. Germline lookup yields CDR1 PRHDT and CDR2 FYEKMQ (reference sequence). The chain's CDR3 is CASSLEGRRAYEQYF. In nucleotides, the CDR3 is TGTGCCAGCAGCTTAGAAGGGAGGAGAGCCTACGAGCAGTACTTC.

The chain is built from TRBV5-4 and TRBJ2-2; D may match TRBD1 or TRBD2 (5 bases each). Germline V gives CDR1 SGHNT, CDR2 YYREEE (reference sequence). Between the trimmed V and J ends, which lost 6 bases and 3 bases, there was a span of 6 bases. CDR3 length: 12 amino acids. CDR3 coding DNA: TGTGCCAGCATGGGGGACACCGGGGAGCTGTTTTTT. Its translation is CASMGDTGELFF.

V gene TRBV5-4 combines with J gene TRBJ1-2; D is ambiguous. The CDR3 is 13 amino acids. V lost 0 bases to trimming and J lost 8 bases, with 11 bases between them. Germline V gives CDR1 SGHNT, CDR2 YYREEE (reference sequence). The chain's CDR3 is CASSLDLGSGYTF. The DNA for the CDR3 is TGTGCCAGCAGCTTGGATCTGGGTTCCGGCTACACCTTC.

The chain links TRBV18 to TRBJ2-1, with D uncertain. The CDR3 length is 14 residues. V was cut by 4 bases and J by 2 bases, with 9 bases left in between. Germline V gene data show CDR1 as KGHSH and CDR2 as LQKENI. CDR3 DNA: TGTGCCAGCTCACTCCCAGGAGCCTACAATGAGCAGTTCTTC. Encoded protein: CASSLPGAYNEQFF. Full variable domain (missing parts from reference TRBV18 and TRBJ2-1): NAGVMQNPRHLVRRRGQEARLRCSPMKGHSHVYWYRQLPEEGLKFMVYLQKENIIDESGMPKERFSAEFPKEGPSILRIQQVVRGDSAAYFCASSLPGAYNEQFFGPGTRLTVL.

This chain links TRBV7-9 with TRBJ2-7, with a possible D match to TRBD1 (5 bases). Trimming removed 2 bases at V and 2 bases at J, with 13 bases between. CDR3 length equals 15 residues. Germline-derived CDR1 and CDR2 are SEHNR and FQNEAQ (reference sequence). In DNA, the CDR3 is TGTGCCAGCAGCTTATTAGTTACAGGACCCTACGAGCAGTACTTC. It encodes CASSLLVTGPYEQYF.

This chain connects TRBV5-1 to TRBJ2-5; 8 nucleotides match TRBD1. The CDR3 contains 15 residues. V gave up 4 bases and J gave up 5 bases; unmatched junction bases: 10. CDR1 and CDR2 (germline): SGHRS, YFSETQ. The CDR3 reads CASSPGAGGGETQYF. In nucleotides, the CDR3 is TGCGCCAGCAGCCCGGGGGCAGGGGGCGGCGAGACCCAGTACTTC. Drawing the rest from reference TRBV5-1 and TRBJ2-5, the complete variable domain is KAGVTQTPRYLIKTRGQQVTLSCSPISGHRSVSWYQQTPGQGLQFLFEYFSETQRNKGNFPGRFSGRQFSNSRSEMNVSTLELGDSALYLCASSPGAGGGETQYFGPGTRLLVL.

The chain uses TRBV4-1 and TRBJ2-5; TRBD2 is a possible D gene (5 bases). The V and J ends lost 4 bases and 0 bases respectively, with 15 bases between them. From germline, CDR1 is MGHRA and CDR2 YSYEKL. CDR3 length equals 16 residues. This chain's CDR3 is CASSPTVFGDQETQYF. DNA of the CDR3: TGCGCCAGCAGCCCCACGGTGTTCGGGGACCAAGAGACCCAGTACTTC.

The chain links TRBV28 to TRBJ2-5; D call uncertain. The ends were cut back, 5 bases at V and 1 base at J, with 14 bases in the middle. This CDR3 spans 15 amino acids. CDR1 is MDHEN, CDR2 SYDVKM, per germline. The CDR3 nucleotides read TGTGCCAGCAGTCCGTGGACGGCCGTCCAAGAGACCCAGTACTTC. Residues: CASSPWTAVQETQYF.

The chain uses TRBV2 and TRBJ2-7; D gene ambiguous. The CDR3 contains 13 residues. Germline CDR1 SNHLY, CDR2 FYNNEI. The ends were cut back, 4 bases at V and 4 bases at J, with 11 bases in the middle. CDR3 DNA sequence: TGTGCCAGCAGTGCTTTGGCCGTATACGAGCAGTACTTC. Its translation: CASSALAVYEQYF. Filled out from reference TRBV2 and TRBJ2-7, the complete variable domain reads EPEVTQTPSHQVTQMGQEVILRCVPISNHLYFYWYRQILGQKVEFLVSFYNNEISEKSEIFDDQFSVERPDGSNFTLKIRSTKLEDSAMYFCASSALAVYEQYFGPGTRLTVT.